The subject of this entry is one T cell receptor (beta chain). This clone has more than one count but fewer than ten. Its antigen remains undetermined. Base-call qualities are not available, and no considerably larger clone is one nucleotide away. Other DNA sequences within the sample encode an identical CDR3. From cysteine to phenylalanine, the CDR3 is 16 amino acids long. CDR3 DNA only is kept here, 48 bases in frame from base 1. The germline V gene sets CDR1 to SGHRS and CDR2 to YFSETQ. Trimming accounts for 2 bases at V and 0 bases at J, while the number of junction bases matched to no gene is 4. The immunoSEQ Assay, a bias-controlled multiplex PCR, was used to amplify TCRbeta CDR3 regions from genomic DNA. The published analysis was carried out like this. Nucleated cell counts per sample were estimated from amplification of reference gene primers within the assay. To quantify the absolute abundance of each unique TCRbeta CDR3 rearrangement, sequence reads were collapsed and filtered. For each sample, productive Simpson clonality was calculated as the square root of Simpson's diversity index across productive rearrangements. What TCRdb holds here is the immuneACCESS table cut down to in-frame rearrangements. Part of the clones is not present; checked against another copy, under half of the missing clones reflect an unresolved V gene, and the others are unexplained. V, J and clone size are those of that table, while D and trimming were read from the DNA. Within this sample are roughly 190,000 clones, with 82% of them counted one time only. The ten most abundant clones make up around 8% of the sample.

At one collaborating source in Seattle, patients were enrolled during active infection and were followed longitudinally through the course of disease. Collaborating institutions collected whole blood in K2EDTA tubes following their own protocols. For TCRbeta analysis, collaborators shipped samples in one of three forms: frozen whole blood, isolated PBMCs, or DNA extracted from either of those sample types. These data come from a study of blood T cell repertoires in COVID-19 (dated by TCRdb to 2020 to 2021). At the level of the whole study: The collaborator samples originated in the United States, Italy and Spain and spanned the acute and convalescent phases of COVID-19. Where available, HLA class I and class II types were taken from metadata supplied by the sample provider and were not determined by assay-based typing. A freely available public database, intended as a resource for researchers studying the immune response to SARS-CoV-2, is where the repertoires were released. The prospective study material was composed of cDNA or gDNA derived from T cells, B-cell-depleted T cells, or PBMCs. Subjects who had been exposed to COVID-19, were actively infected with it, or had recovered from it provided the deeply sampled blood TCRbeta repertoires that made up the dataset. The samples were drawn from two sources: the first 160 participants of the ongoing ImmuneRACE study, and about 1,300 subjects contributed by 6 global collaborators. A de-identified subject ID, COVID-19 status, age in years and sex were almost always included in the sample metadata.

General conclusions and limits of the study: Clinical and demographic metadata were provided uncurated, with the amount varying by source and participant.

The rearranged segments are TRBV5-1 and TRBJ2-3, and 9 bases in between align with TRBD2. Input material: peripheral blood. This sequence was found in a woman aged 55-70 years with COVID-19, enrolled during active disease. CDR3 sequence: CASSFLAGVSTDTQYF. Read as DNA, the sequence is TGCGCCAGCAGCTTTTTAGCGGGAGTTAGCACAGATACGCAGTATTTT.